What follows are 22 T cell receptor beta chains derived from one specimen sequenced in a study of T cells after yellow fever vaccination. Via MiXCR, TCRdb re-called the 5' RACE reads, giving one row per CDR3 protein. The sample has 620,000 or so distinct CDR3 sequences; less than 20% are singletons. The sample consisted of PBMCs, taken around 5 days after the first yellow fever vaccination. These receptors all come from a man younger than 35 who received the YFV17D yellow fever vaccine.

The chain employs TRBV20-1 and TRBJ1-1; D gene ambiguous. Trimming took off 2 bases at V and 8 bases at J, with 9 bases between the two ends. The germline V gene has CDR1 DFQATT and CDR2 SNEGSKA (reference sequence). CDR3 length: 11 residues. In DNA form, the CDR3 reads TGCAGTGCTAGACCAAGGGTAGAAGCTTTCTTT. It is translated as CSARPRVEAFF.

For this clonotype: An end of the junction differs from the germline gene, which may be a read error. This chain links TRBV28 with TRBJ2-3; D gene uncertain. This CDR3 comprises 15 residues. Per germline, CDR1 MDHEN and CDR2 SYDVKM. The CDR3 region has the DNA TGTGCCAGCAGTCCCCTCCTCGGCGGTGAGGATACGCGGTATTTT. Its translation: CASSPLLGGEDTRYF. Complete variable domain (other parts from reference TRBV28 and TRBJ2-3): DVKVTQSSRYLVKRTGEKVFLECVQDMDHENMFWYRQDPGLGLRLIYFSYDVKMKEKGDIPEGYSVSREKKERFSLILESASTNQTSMYLCASSPLLGGEDTRYFGPGTRLTVL.

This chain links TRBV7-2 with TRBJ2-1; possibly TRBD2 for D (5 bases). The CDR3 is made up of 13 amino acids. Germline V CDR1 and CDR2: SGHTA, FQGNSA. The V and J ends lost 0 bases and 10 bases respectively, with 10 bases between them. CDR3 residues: CASSLAREREQFF. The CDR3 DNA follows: TGTGCCAGCAGCTTAGCGAGGGAGAGGGAGCAGTTCTTC.

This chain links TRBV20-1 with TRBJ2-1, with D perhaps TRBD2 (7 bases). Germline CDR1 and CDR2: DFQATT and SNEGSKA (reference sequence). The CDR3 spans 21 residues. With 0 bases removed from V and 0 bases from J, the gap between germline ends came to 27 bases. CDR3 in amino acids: CSARDRGGLNQFPSSYNEQFF. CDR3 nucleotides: TGCAGTGCTAGAGATCGCGGGGGCCTTAACCAATTTCCGAGCTCCTACAATGAGCAGTTCTTC.

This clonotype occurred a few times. The CDR3 DNA sequence: TGCGCCAGCAGTGACGGCCGGGGGGGCGGGGAGACCCAGTACTTC. Its protein is CASSDGRGGGETQYF. The chain uses TRBV5-1 and TRBJ2-5; the match to TRBD2 covers 8 bases. Trimming removed 5 bases from V and 5 bases from J; junction bases left unmatched: 11. Germline V gene lookup returns CDR1 SGHRS and CDR2 YFSETQ. CDR3 size: 15 residues.

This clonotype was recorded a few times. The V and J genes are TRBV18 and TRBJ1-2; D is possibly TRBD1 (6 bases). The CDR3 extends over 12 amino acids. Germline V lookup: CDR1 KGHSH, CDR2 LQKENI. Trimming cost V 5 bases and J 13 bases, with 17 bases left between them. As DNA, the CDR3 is TGTGCCAGCTCAGCGGACAGTGGTTTTCCCACCTTC. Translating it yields CASSADSGFPTF.

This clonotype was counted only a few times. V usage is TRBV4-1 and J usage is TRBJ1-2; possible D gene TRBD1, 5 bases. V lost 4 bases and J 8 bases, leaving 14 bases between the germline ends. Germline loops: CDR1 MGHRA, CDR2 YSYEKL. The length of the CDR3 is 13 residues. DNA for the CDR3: TGCGCCAGCAGCCCAGGGACTTACGGGGGCTACACCTTC. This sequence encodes CASSPGTYGGYTF.

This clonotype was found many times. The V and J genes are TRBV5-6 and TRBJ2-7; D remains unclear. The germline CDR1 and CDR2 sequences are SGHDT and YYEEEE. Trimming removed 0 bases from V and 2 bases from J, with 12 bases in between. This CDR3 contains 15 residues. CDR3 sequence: CASSLGDLRTYEQYV. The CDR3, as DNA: TGTGCCAGCAGCTTGGGTGACTTGCGTACCTACGAGCAGTACGTC.

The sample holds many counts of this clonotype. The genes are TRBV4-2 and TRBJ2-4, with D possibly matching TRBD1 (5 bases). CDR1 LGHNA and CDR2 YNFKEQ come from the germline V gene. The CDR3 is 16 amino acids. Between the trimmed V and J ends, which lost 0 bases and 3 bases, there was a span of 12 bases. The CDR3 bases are TGTGCCAGCAGCCAAGATCCAGGGTATATCAAAAACATTCAGTACTTC. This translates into CASSQDPGYIKNIQYF.

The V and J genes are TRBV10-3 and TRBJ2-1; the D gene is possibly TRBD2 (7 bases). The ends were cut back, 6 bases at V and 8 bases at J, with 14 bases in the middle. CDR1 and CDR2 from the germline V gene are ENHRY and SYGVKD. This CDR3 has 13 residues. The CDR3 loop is CAIRIAGAYEQFF. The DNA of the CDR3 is TGTGCCATCAGAATCGCGGGGGCCTATGAGCAGTTCTTC.

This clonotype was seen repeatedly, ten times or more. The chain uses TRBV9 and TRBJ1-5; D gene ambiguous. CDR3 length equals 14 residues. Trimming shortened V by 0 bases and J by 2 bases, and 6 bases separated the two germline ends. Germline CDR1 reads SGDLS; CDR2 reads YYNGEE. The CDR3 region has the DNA TGTGCCAGCAGCGTAGGCGGTGGCAATCAGCCCCAGCATTTT. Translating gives CASSVGGGNQPQHF.

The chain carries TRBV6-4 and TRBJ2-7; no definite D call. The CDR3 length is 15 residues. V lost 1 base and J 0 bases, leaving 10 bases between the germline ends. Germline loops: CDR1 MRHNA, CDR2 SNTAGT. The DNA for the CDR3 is TGTGCCAGCAGTGACTGTAAAGGTTGCTCCTACGAGCAGTACGTC. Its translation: CASSDCKGCSYEQYV.

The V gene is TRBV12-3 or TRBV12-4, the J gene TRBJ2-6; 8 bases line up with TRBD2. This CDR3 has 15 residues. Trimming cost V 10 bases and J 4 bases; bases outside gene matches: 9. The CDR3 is CATSHGGVGANVLTF. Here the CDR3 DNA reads TGTGCCACCTCTCACGGGGGGGTGGGGGCCAACGTCCTGACTTTC.

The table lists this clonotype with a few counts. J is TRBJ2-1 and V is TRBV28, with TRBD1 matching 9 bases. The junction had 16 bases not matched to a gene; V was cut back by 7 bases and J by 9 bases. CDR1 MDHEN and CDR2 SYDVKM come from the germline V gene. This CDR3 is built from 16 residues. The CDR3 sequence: CASNTLGTGSAGEQFF. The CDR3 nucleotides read TGTGCCAGCAACACCCTCGGGACAGGGTCTGCGGGTGAGCAGTTCTTC.

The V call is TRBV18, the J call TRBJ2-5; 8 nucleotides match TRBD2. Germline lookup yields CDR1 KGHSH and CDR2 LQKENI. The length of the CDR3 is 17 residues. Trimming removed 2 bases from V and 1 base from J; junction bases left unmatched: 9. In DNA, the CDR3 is TGTGCCAGCTCACCAGATCCCCGACTAGCGACCCAAGAGACCCAGTACTTC. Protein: CASSPDPRLATQETQYF. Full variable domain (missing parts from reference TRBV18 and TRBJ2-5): NAGVMQNPRHLVRRRGQEARLRCSPMKGHSHVYWYRQLPEEGLKFMVYLQKENIIDESGMPKERFSAEFPKEGPSILRIQQVVRGDSAAYFCASSPDPRLATQETQYFGPGTRLLVL.

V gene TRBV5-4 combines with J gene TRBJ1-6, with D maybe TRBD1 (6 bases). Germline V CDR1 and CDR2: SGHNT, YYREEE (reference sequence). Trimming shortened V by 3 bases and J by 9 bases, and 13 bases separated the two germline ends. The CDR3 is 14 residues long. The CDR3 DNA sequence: TGTGCCAGCAGCTCAGGGGCTGGGGGTTCACCCCTCCACTTT. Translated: CASSSGAGGSPLHF.

CDR3 sequence (DNA): TGCAGTGCTGGACAGGGTAGTAATTCACCCCTCCACTTT. The encoded protein is CSAGQGSNSPLHF. This chain links TRBV20-1 with TRBJ1-6; TRBD1 matches at 8 bases. The CDR3 is made up of 13 amino acids. J lost 6 bases, V lost 5 bases, and 3 bases had no gene match. CDR1 is DFQATT and CDR2 is SNEGSKA in the germline V gene (reference sequence).

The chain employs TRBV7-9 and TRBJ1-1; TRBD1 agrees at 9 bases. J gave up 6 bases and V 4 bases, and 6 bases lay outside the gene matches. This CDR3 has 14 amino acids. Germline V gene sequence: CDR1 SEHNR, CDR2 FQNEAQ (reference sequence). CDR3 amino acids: CASSSDRGKAEAFF. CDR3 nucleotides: TGTGCCAGCAGCTCGGACAGGGGTAAGGCTGAAGCTTTCTTT. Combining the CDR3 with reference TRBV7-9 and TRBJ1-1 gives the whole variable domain DTGVSQNPRHKITKRGQNVTFRCDPISEHNRLYWYRQTLGQGPEFLTYFQNEAQLEKSRLLSDRFSAERPKGSFSTLEIQRTEQGDSAMYLCASSSDRGKAEAFFGQGTRLTVV.

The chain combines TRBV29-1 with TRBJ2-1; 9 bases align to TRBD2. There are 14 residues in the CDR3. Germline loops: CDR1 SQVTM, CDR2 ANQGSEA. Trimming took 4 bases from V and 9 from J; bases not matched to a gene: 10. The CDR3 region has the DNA TGCAGCGTTGGCGGTGCGGGGGGGCCCCGTGAGCAGTTCTTC. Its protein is CSVGGAGGPREQFF.

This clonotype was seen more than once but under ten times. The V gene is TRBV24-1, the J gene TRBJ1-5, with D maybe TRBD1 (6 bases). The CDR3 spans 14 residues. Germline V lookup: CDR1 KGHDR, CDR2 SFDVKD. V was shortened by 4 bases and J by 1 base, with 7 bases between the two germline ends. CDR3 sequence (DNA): TGTGCCACCAGTGACAGGGGAAGCAATCAGCCCCAGCATTTT. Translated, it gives CATSDRGSNQPQHF.

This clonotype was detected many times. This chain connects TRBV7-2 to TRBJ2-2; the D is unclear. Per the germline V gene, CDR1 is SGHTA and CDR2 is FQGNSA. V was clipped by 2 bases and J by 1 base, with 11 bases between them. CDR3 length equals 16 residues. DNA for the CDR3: TGTGCCAGCAGCTTAAAAGGGATAAGGAACACCGGGGAGCTGTTTTTT. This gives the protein CASSLKGIRNTGELFF. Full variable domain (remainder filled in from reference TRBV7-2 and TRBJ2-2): GAGVSQSPSNKVTEKGKDVELRCDPISGHTALYWYRQSLGQGLEFLIYFQGNSAPDKSGLPSDRFSAERTGGSVSTLTIQRTQQEDSAVYLCASSLKGIRNTGELFFGEGSRLTVL.

The CDR3 nucleotides read TGTGCCACCAGTGGGGGGGCCTCCTACAATGAGCAGTTCTTC. Residues: CATSGGASYNEQFF. The chain has TRBV24-1 and TRBJ2-1; D tentatively fits TRBD1 or TRBD2 (6 bases each). The CDR3 is made up of 14 amino acids. Trimming took 5 bases from V and 0 from J, leaving 7 bases between them. The germline V gene encodes CDR1 KGHDR and CDR2 SFDVKD.